This section outlines one T cell receptor (beta chain) sequence together with its context. The antigen is unknown. Primers for the PCR totalled 60 Vbeta and 13 Jbeta. Assay used: immunoSEQ multiplex PCR; TCRdb lists only in-frame clones, some missing. The sample gives over 120,000 clones, roughly 80% of which show up once; 4.5% is in the top ten. These data come from a study of cytomegalovirus exposure and HLA in healthy donors. Overall study findings and caveats: The authors enumerated roughly 160 TCR beta chains as linked to cytomegalovirus. Analyzed later, most CMV-associated TCR beta chains appeared HLA-restricted.

V was shortened by 6 bases and J by 3 bases, with 12 bases between the two germline ends. Germline CDR1 reads MDHEN; CDR2 reads SYDVKM. This CDR3 is 14 amino acids long. The rearrangement uses TRBV28 and TRBJ1-5; the D gene is possibly TRBD1 (6 bases). Sequencing was carried out using PBMCs. The source is a man aged 40-55 years in good health and CMV-seronegative. The CDR3 loop is CASSLTGPNQPQHF. The CDR3 region has the DNA TGTGCCAGCAGCCTAACAGGGCCCAATCAGCCCCAGCATTTT.